This TCR beta chain appears in the sequencing data of a study of T cells in Graves' hyperthyroidism and ophthalmopathy. Germline CDR1 and CDR2: SGHTA and FQGTGA. Trimming removed 5 bases at V and 4 bases at J, with 15 bases between. The CDR3 runs to 15 residues. This clonotype appeared many times. Using RNA transcripts as the source, TCR beta CDR3 regions were amplified. Using the HTBI primer set, a first-round RT-PCR was run on the TCR CDR3. One entry per CDR3 protein results from TCRdb running MiXCR on the multiplex PCR reads. The sample consists of around 600,000 distinct CDR3 sequences, about 14% of them appearing once.

Sequencing was carried out using blood. The J gene is TRBJ2-1, the V gene TRBV7-3, with D hard to call. The clonotype comes from a woman in her forties or fifties with Graves' ophthalmopathy. This CDR3 reads CASSPSTQSYNEQFF. CDR3 DNA: TGTGCCAGCAGCCCTTCTACCCAATCTTACAATGAGCAGTTCTTC.